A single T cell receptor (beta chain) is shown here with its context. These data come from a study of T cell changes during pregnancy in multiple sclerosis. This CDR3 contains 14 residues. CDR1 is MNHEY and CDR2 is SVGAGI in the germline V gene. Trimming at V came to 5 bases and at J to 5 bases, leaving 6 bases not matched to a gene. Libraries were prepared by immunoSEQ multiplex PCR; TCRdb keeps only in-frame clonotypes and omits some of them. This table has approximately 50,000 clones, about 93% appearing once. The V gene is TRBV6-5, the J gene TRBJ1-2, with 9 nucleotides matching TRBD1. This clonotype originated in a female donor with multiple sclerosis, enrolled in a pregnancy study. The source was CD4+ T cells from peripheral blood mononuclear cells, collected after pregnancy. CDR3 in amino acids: CASSDTGGEYGYTF. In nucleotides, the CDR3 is TGTGCCAGCAGTGACACAGGGGGCGAATATGGCTACACCTTC.